The next 25 T cell receptor beta chains were all read from a single sample in a study of blood T cells in healthy people across ages. Then a second PCR, running roughly 7 to 11 cycles, was carried out with a sample-barcoded 5' primer and a J-beta primer mix. Each CDR3 protein is one row after TCRdb ran MiXCR on the 5' RACE reads. Among about 810,000 distinct CDR3 sequences, about 36% were seen once, and the ten largest hold 13%. The source material was blood. The receptors here all came from a man aged 18 to 30 in good health.

This chain connects TRBV7-2 to TRBJ1-1; TRBD1 is a possible D gene (6 bases). There are 12 residues in the CDR3. V dropped 4 bases and J dropped 11 bases, with 14 bases sitting between them. CDR1 is SGHTA, CDR2 FQGNSA, per germline. The CDR3 protein is CASSYTQGLAFF. DNA for the CDR3: TGTGCCAGCAGCTATACACAGGGACTGGCTTTCTTT.

The chain employs TRBV20-1 and TRBJ2-5; 7 positions match TRBD2. The CDR3 runs to 13 residues. Germline values: CDR1 DFQATT, CDR2 SNEGSKA (reference sequence). V lost 2 bases to trimming and J lost 11 bases; unmatched junction nucleotides: 11. CDR3 sequence reads: CSARTGRGDEQYF. CDR3 DNA: TGCAGTGCTAGAACGGGGAGGGGTGATGAGCAGTACTTC.

This chain connects TRBV20-1 to TRBJ1-2; TRBD1 might be the D (6 bases). In germline, CDR1 is DFQATT, CDR2 SNEGSKA (reference sequence). Trimming removed 5 bases from V and 6 bases from J, with 13 bases in between. There are 12 residues in the CDR3. The CDR3 sequence: CSAATGQDGYTF. CDR3 bases: TGCAGTGCTGCTACAGGGCAGGATGGCTACACCTTC.

This clonotype was seen many times. V is TRBV4-3 and J is TRBJ2-1; tentatively, D is TRBD1 (6 bases). The V and J ends lost 0 bases and 0 bases respectively, with 12 bases between them. The germline gives CDR1 LGHNA, CDR2 YSLEER. CDR3 length: 17 amino acids. CDR3 DNA sequence: TGCGCCAGCAGCCAAGATCTTGGGACACACTCCTACAATGAGCAGTTCTTC. Its translation: CASSQDLGTHSYNEQFF.

This clonotype was observed a handful of times. CDR3 residues: CSAPAQGSNYGYTF. The CDR3 coding sequence is TGCAGTGCCCCGGCCCAGGGGTCTAACTATGGCTACACCTTC. This chain uses TRBV20-1 with TRBJ1-2, with a weak D call TRBD1 (6 bases). Per germline, CDR1 DFQATT and CDR2 SNEGSKA (reference sequence). The CDR3 is 14 residues long. The germline V and J ends were trimmed by 6 bases and 0 bases, with 14 bases remaining between them.

CDR3 nucleotide sequence: TGCGCCAGCAGCCAAGATTTGGGGGCGGGGTTCGGGGAGCTGTTTTTT. Residues: CASSQDLGAGFGELFF. V is TRBV4-3 and J is TRBJ2-2, with D perhaps TRBD1 or TRBD2 (6 bases each). V gave up 0 bases and J gave up 7 bases, with 15 bases separating them. Germline V gene lookup returns CDR1 LGHNA and CDR2 YSLEER. This CDR3 comprises 16 residues.

This clonotype was observed a few times. The V gene is TRBV20-1, the J gene TRBJ2-3; 7 nucleotides match TRBD2. CDR1 and CDR2 from the germline V gene are DFQATT and SNEGSKA (reference sequence). J was trimmed by 5 bases and V by 4 bases; bases with no gene match: 12. This CDR3 spans 15 amino acids. The CDR3 sequence is CSATDVGGVVDTQYF. The CDR3 DNA is TGCAGTGCTACGGACGTGGGGGGGGTGGTAGATACGCAGTATTTT.

V is TRBV12-3 or TRBV12-4 and J is TRBJ1-1; TRBD1 is a possible D gene (5 bases). V was pared by 6 bases and J by 1 base, with 15 bases between. The CDR3 runs 15 residues. CDR3 residues: CASRHPGLSNTEAFF. Here the CDR3 DNA reads TGTGCCAGCAGGCACCCGGGACTTTCGAACACTGAAGCTTTCTTT.

This clonotype turned up a few times. The chain has TRBV7-2 and TRBJ2-7; D unresolved. The CDR3 loop spans 13 amino acids. The V gene lost 4 bases and the J gene lost 3 bases, with 10 bases spanning the gap. CDR1 and CDR2 from the germline V gene are SGHTA and FQGNSA. CDR3 coding DNA: TGTGCCAGCAGCTCGAACCCCTACTACGAGCAGTACTTC. Its protein product is CASSSNPYYEQYF.

The V and J genes are TRBV10-3 and TRBJ2-6, with D perhaps TRBD2 (7 bases). The CDR3 consists of 18 residues. V was clipped by 4 bases and J by 0 bases, with 16 bases between them. Germline V gene lookup returns CDR1 ENHRY and CDR2 SYGVKD. The CDR3 DNA reads TGTGCCATCAGTGTTACGGCGGGGGCGGCCTCTGGGGCCAACGTCCTGACTTTC. Translating it yields CAISVTAGAASGANVLTF.

A word on this clonotype: A much bigger clone sits one base away, suggesting this may be a read error. The chain carries TRBV10-3 and TRBJ1-2, with D perhaps TRBD1 (6 bases). V gave up 0 bases and J gave up 6 bases, with 11 bases separating them. The CDR3 runs 14 residues. Germline CDR1 is ENHRY and CDR2 is SYGVKD. In nucleotides, the CDR3 is TGTGCCATCAGTGAGTCCCCGGACAGCGATGGCTACACCTTC. Amino acid sequence: CAISESPDSDGYTF.

This clonotype was observed a few times. A read error may account for a junction end that differs from germline. The chain couples TRBV5-5 to TRBJ2-5, with D unclear. Germline CDR1 and CDR2: SGHKS and YYEKEE (reference sequence). This CDR3 has 14 amino acids. The CDR3, as DNA: TGTGTCAGCAGCCTCCTAGAGGTTCCTGCGACCCAGTACTTC. This gives the protein CVSSLLEVPATQYF.

V gene TRBV20-1 combines with J gene TRBJ2-5; TRBD1 is a possible D gene (5 bases). Trimming left V 3 bases short and J 11 bases short, with 22 bases between. The CDR3 length is 14 residues. In germline, CDR1 is DFQATT, CDR2 SNEGSKA (reference sequence). The CDR3, as DNA: TGCAGTGCTAGTCTTCCCGACAGTGACAATGAGCAGTACTTC. Amino acid sequence: CSASLPDSDNEQYF.

The V gene is TRBV12-3 or TRBV12-4, the J gene TRBJ1-1; perhaps TRBD1 as D (5 bases). Trimming took 6 bases from V and 7 from J, leaving 12 bases between them. CDR3 length: 12 residues. The CDR3 nucleotides are TGTGCCAGCAGCACTATGGGGGTTGAAGCTTTCTTT. Amino acids: CASSTMGVEAFF.

This clonotype turned up a few times. The chain recombines TRBV4-1 with TRBJ2-7, with a tentative D call TRBD1 (6 bases). CDR1 and CDR2 from the germline V gene are MGHRA and YSYEKL. CDR3 length: 17 amino acids. Trimming took 2 bases from V and 1 from J, leaving 18 bases between them. The DNA of the CDR3 is TGCGCCAGCAGCCAAAACAGGGTTCTCTCGTCTTCCTACGAGCAGTACTTC. It is translated as CASSQNRVLSSSYEQYF.

In its sample, this clonotype was seen many times. The chain joins TRBV7-2 to TRBJ2-3; possible D gene TRBD2, 5 bases. V was cut by 3 bases and J by 4 bases, with 14 bases left in between. The germline CDR1 and CDR2 sequences are SGHTA and FQGNSA. The CDR3 contains 15 residues. CDR3 amino acids: CASSLLLAGPDTQYF. The CDR3 DNA follows: TGTGCCAGCAGCTTGCTTCTGGCGGGTCCAGATACGCAGTATTTT.

The chain uses TRBV20-1 and TRBJ2-1; no reliable D call. The CDR3 is 12 amino acids. The V end was cut by 2 bases, the J end by 7 bases, with 9 bases between. Germline loops: CDR1 DFQATT, CDR2 SNEGSKA (reference sequence). CDR3 coding DNA: TGCAGTGCTAGACCCGGGTGGAATGAGCAGTTCTTC. Translating gives CSARPGWNEQFF.

The chain is built from TRBV7-2 and TRBJ2-7; D is perhaps TRBD1 or TRBD2 (6 bases each). The CDR3 contains 15 residues. Germline V gives CDR1 SGHTA, CDR2 FQGNSA. With 8 bases removed from V and 7 bases from J, the gap between germline ends came to 24 bases. CDR3 in amino acids: CASGRGGSFSNEQYF. As DNA, the CDR3 is TGTGCCAGCGGGAGAGGGGGGTCCTTTTCCAATGAGCAGTACTTC.

This rearrangement joins TRBV5-1 to TRBJ2-5, with D maybe TRBD1 (6 bases). The end of the DNA fits TRBJ2-7 better, so the J call may be wrong. Germline CDR1 and CDR2: SGHRS and YFSETQ. CDR3 length: 13 amino acids. CDR3 region: CASSWPPGDEQYF. As DNA, the CDR3 is TGCGCCAGCAGCTGGCCGCCAGGGGACGAGCAGTACTTC.

This chain connects TRBV5-1 to TRBJ2-1; either TRBD1 or TRBD2 may supply D (6 bases each). Germline V gene data show CDR1 as SGHRS and CDR2 as YFSETQ. V was shortened by 4 bases and J by 15 bases, with 20 bases between the two germline ends. This CDR3 is 13 amino acids long. Written as DNA, the CDR3 is TGCGCCAGCAGCGACCTGCGACTAGGGACACGGTTCTTC. Translated: CASSDLRLGTRFF.

The genes are TRBV11-2 and TRBJ2-1; D perhaps matches TRBD2 (5 bases). CDR1 is SGHAT and CDR2 is FQNNGV in the germline V gene. V shed 6 bases and J shed 4 bases, with 13 bases lying between them. CDR3 size: 14 residues. The CDR3 DNA reads TGTGCCAGCAGTTGGCTAGCAGATTACAATGAGCAGTTCTTC. Amino acids: CASSWLADYNEQFF. Complete variable domain (other parts from reference TRBV11-2 and TRBJ2-1): EAGVAQSPRYKIIEKRQSVAFWCNPISGHATLYWYQQILGQGPKLLIQFQNNGVVDDSQLPKDRFSAERLKGVDSTLKIQPAKLEDSAVYLCASSWLADYNEQFFGPGTRLTVL.

The CDR3 loop is CSASTGGFNPRPQHF. The CDR3 DNA reads TGCAGTGCTAGCACGGGCGGATTTAACCCTAGGCCCCAGCATTTT. The chain combines TRBV20-1 with TRBJ1-5; D not certain. This CDR3 has 15 amino acids. Germline V gives CDR1 DFQATT, CDR2 SNEGSKA (reference sequence). Trimming stripped 3 bases from V and 9 bases from J, with 21 bases between.

CDR3 sequence reads: CASSQDHGTEAFF. The CDR3 DNA follows: TGTGCCAGCAGCCAAGATCACGGGACTGAAGCTTTCTTT. V gene TRBV3-1 combines with J gene TRBJ1-1, with D uncertain. With 0 bases removed from V and 5 bases from J, the gap between germline ends came to 7 bases. In germline, CDR1 is LGHDT, CDR2 YNNKEL (reference sequence). The CDR3 is 13 amino acids.

A remark on this clonotype: A much more abundant neighbour one base away suggests this may be a read error. The chain links TRBV7-2 to TRBJ2-5, with a weak D call TRBD2 (5 bases). Germline V lookup: CDR1 SGHTA, CDR2 FQGNSA. V dropped 1 base and J dropped 11 bases, with 20 bases sitting between them. This CDR3 has 15 amino acids. The CDR3 loop is CASSLVELAANEQYF. The CDR3 nucleotides read TGTGCCAGCAGCTTAGTGGAGCTAGCCGCTAATGAGCAGTACTTC.

This rearrangement joins TRBV4-2 to TRBJ2-7; TRBD2 aligns across 15 bases. This CDR3 comprises 19 residues. The trim removed 4 bases at V and 4 bases at J, leaving 14 bases unmatched. Germline lookup yields CDR1 LGHNA and CDR2 YNFKEQ. The CDR3 coding sequence is TGTGCCAGCAGCCTCAACGCCCCGACCGGGACTAGCGGGGGGTACGAGCAGTACTTC. This encodes CASSLNAPTGTSGGYEQYF.